What follows are 7 T cell receptor beta chains derived from one specimen sequenced in a study of blood T cells in healthy people across ages. A second PCR, run for roughly 7 to 11 cycles, used a sample-barcoded 5' primer plus a J-beta primer mix. A single record per CDR3 protein comes from TCRdb applying MiXCR to the 5' RACE reads. The table shows fewer than 900,000 distinct CDR3 sequences, with 45% to 50% occurring only once. Input material: blood. These receptors all stem from a woman aged 55 to 70 in good health.

In the case of this clonotype: Being one base from a much bigger clone, this may be a read error. The J gene is TRBJ2-3, the V gene TRBV10-3, with D hard to call. V was trimmed by 3 bases and J by 2 bases, leaving 15 bases between them. The CDR3 is 16 residues long. Per germline, CDR1 ENHRY and CDR2 SYGVKD. The CDR3 DNA reads TGTGCCATCAGTGAAGTAACAGAGAAGTCCACAGATACGCAGTATTTT. It encodes CAISEVTEKSTDTQYF.

The rearrangement joins TRBV6-6 to TRBJ2-7; 8 bases agree with TRBD2. Germline V gene lookup returns CDR1 MNHNY and CDR2 SVGAGI (reference sequence). The CDR3 totals 14 residues. V gave up 6 bases and J gave up 7 bases; unmatched junction bases: 11. The CDR3 DNA follows: TGTGCCAGCAGCTGGGGGACTAGTCCCTCTGAGCAGTACTTC. Translation gives CASSWGTSPSEQYF.

The rearrangement joins TRBV3-1 to TRBJ2-4, with D possibly TRBD2 on 5 matching bases. Trimming cost V 2 bases and J 3 bases, with 11 bases left between them. The germline gives CDR1 LGHDT, CDR2 YNNKEL (reference sequence). This CDR3 contains 15 residues. The CDR3 loop is CASSQLRADKNIQYF. For the CDR3, the DNA is TGTGCCAGCAGCCAATTGCGGGCCGACAAAAACATTCAGTACTTC.

V gene TRBV4-2 combines with J gene TRBJ2-5; 7 positions match TRBD2. The better agreement between TRBJ2-7 and the DNA end casts doubt on the J call. This CDR3 region has 14 residues. The V gene's germline CDR1 is LGHNA and CDR2 YNFKEQ. This CDR3 reads CASSQRGSVNEQYF. The CDR3 DNA reads as TGTGCCAGCAGCCAACGCGGGAGTGTCAACGAGCAGTACTTC.

The table lists this clonotype with a few counts. The chain combines TRBV11-3 with TRBJ2-5, with D possibly being TRBD2 (5 bases). Germline CDR1 is SGHNT and CDR2 is YENEEA. The CDR3 loop spans 13 amino acids. Trimming removed 5 bases at V and 4 bases at J, with 11 bases between. The CDR3 spells CASSLWERETQYF. The CDR3 coding sequence is TGTGCCAGCAGCCTATGGGAGCGAGAGACCCAGTACTTC.

The genes are TRBV9 and TRBJ2-3, with 8 bases fitting TRBD1. The germline V gene encodes CDR1 SGDLS and CDR2 YYNGEE. This CDR3 contains 17 residues. V was pared by 3 bases and J by 4 bases, with 13 bases of the junction left unmatched. CDR3 coding DNA: TGTGCCAGCAGCGCACCACCGGGACAGGCTTTCGCAGATACGCAGTATTTT. The encoded protein is CASSAPPGQAFADTQYF.

The chain couples TRBV13 to TRBJ2-1; D is uncertain. The CDR3 has 15 amino acids. Germline V gene sequence: CDR1 PRHDT, CDR2 FYEKMQ (reference sequence). Trimming took off 4 bases at V and 0 bases at J, with 10 bases between the two ends. DNA of the CDR3: TGTGCCAGCAGCTCCTTCTCCCTCTCCTACAATGAGCAGTTCTTC. Its translation is CASSSFSLSYNEQFF.